This T cell receptor beta chain was sequenced for a study of blood T cell repertoires in COVID-19. About the study: From T cells, B-cell-depleted T cells, or PBMCs came the material, which was cDNA or gDNA.

Generated by immunoSEQ multiplex PCR, the TCRdb table keeps only in-frame clones and is missing some. The sample carries a few hundred thousand clones, around 92% recorded once. The CDR3 is 14 residues long. Germline V lookup: CDR1 SQVTM, CDR2 ANQGSEA. With 7 bases removed from V and 0 bases from J, the gap between germline ends came to 15 bases. The receptor was derived from a man in his forties with acute or convalescent COVID-19. The chain is built from TRBV29-1 and TRBJ1-2, with a weak D call TRBD1 (5 bases). The sequenced sample was peripheral blood. The CDR3 sequence: CSARTGVSNYGYTF. DNA of the CDR3: TGCAGCGCTAGGACGGGGGTATCTAACTATGGCTACACCTTC.